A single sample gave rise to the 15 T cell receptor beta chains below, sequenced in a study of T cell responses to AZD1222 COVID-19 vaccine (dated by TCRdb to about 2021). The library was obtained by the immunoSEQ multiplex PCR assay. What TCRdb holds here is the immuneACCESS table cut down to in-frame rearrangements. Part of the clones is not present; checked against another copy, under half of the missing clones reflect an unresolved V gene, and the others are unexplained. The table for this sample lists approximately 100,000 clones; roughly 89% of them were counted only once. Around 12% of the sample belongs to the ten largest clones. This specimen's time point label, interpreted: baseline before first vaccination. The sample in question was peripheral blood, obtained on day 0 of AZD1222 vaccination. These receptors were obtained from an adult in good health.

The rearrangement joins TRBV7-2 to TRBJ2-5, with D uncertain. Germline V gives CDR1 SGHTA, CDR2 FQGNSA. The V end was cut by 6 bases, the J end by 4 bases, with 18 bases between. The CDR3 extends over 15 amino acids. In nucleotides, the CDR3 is TGTGCCAGCAGTAAAGTGGGTACCCACGGAGAGACCCAGTACTTC. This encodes CASSKVGTHGETQYF.

CDR3 in amino acids: CASSGQRETQYF. The CDR3 DNA reads TGTGCCAGCAGCGGACAGCGAGAGACCCAGTACTTC. V usage is TRBV6-5 and J usage is TRBJ2-5; D possibly corresponds to TRBD1 (6 bases). This CDR3 has 12 amino acids. CDR1 and CDR2 from the germline V gene are MNHEY and SVGAGI. V was pared by 6 bases and J by 4 bases, with 9 bases between.

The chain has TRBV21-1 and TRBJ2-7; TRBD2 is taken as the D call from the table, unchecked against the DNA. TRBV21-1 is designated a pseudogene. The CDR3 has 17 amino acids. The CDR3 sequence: CASSNLRGQRVYYEQYF. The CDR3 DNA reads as TGTGCCAGCAGCAATTTACGGGGTCAGAGAGTCTACTACGAGCAGTACTTC.

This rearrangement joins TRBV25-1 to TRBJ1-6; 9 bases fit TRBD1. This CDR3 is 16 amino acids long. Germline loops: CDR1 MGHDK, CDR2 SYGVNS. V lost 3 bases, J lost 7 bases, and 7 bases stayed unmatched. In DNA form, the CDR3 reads TGTGCCAGCAGTGATATGACAGGGGGAGGAAATTCACCCCTCCACTTT. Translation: CASSDMTGGGNSPLHF. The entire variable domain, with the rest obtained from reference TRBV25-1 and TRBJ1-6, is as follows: EADIYQTPRYLVIGTGKKITLECSQTMGHDKMYWYQQDPGMELHLIHYSYGVNSTEKGDLSSESTVSRIRTEHFPLTLESARPSHTSQYLCASSDMTGGGNSPLHFGNGTRLTVT.

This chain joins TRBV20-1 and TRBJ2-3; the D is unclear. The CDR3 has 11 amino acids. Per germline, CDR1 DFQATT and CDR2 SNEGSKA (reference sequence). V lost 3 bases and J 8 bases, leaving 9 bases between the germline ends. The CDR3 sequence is CSASARGTQYF. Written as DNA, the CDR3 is TGCAGTGCTAGCGCCCGCGGTACGCAGTATTTT.

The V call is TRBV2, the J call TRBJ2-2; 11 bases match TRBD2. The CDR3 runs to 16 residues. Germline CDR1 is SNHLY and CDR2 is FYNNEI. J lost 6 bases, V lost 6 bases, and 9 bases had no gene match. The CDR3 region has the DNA TGTGCCAGCAGGATCCTTCTACTAGCGGGGGCCGGGGAGCTGTTTTTT. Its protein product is CASRILLLAGAGELFF.

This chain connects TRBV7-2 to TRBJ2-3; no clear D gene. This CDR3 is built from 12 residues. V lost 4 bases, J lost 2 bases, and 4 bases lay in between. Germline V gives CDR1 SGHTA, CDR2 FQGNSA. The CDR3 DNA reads TGTGCCAGCAGCTCTTACACAGATACGCAGTATTTT. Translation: CASSSYTDTQYF. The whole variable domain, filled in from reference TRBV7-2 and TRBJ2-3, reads GAGVSQSPSNKVTEKGKDVELRCDPISGHTALYWYRQSLGQGLEFLIYFQGNSAPDKSGLPSDRFSAERTGGSVSTLTIQRTQQEDSAVYLCASSSYTDTQYFGPGTRLTVL.

CDR3 loop: CSVEDRRPGELFF. The CDR3 DNA reads as TGCAGCGTTGAAGACCGCCGGCCCGGGGAGCTGTTTTTT. The chain is built from TRBV29-1 and TRBJ2-2, with D hard to call. Trimming took 0 bases from V and 6 from J, leaving 8 bases between them. The germline V gene has CDR1 SQVTM and CDR2 ANQGSEA. The CDR3 has 13 residues.

The CDR3 loop is CAWSPLGYEQYF. The CDR3 DNA is TGTGCCTGGAGCCCCTTGGGCTACGAGCAGTACTTC. V gene TRBV30 combines with J gene TRBJ2-7; D gene uncertain. Trimming took 3 bases from V and 3 from J, leaving 9 bases between them. The CDR3 extends over 12 amino acids. From germline, CDR1 is GTSNPN and CDR2 SVGIG (reference sequence).

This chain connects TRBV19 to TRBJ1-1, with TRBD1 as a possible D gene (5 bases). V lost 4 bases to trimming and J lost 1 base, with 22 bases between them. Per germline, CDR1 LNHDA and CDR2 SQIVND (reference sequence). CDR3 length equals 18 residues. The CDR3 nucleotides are TGTGCCAGTAGTAGTGGCTCGTTTAGGCAGGGTAGGAACACTGAAGCTTTCTTT. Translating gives CASSSGSFRQGRNTEAFF.

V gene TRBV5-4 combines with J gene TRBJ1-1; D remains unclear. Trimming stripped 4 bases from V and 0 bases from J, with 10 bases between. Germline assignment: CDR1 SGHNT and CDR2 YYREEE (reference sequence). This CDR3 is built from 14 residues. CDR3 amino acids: CASSRTAVNTEAFF. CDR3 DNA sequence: TGTGCCAGCAGCAGAACGGCAGTGAACACTGAAGCTTTCTTT. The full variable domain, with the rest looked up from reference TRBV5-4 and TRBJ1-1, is ETGVTQSPTHLIKTRGQQVTLRCSSQSGHNTVSWYQQALGQGPQFIFQYYREEENGRGNFPPRFSGLQFPNYSSELNVNALELDDSALYLCASSRTAVNTEAFFGQGTRLTVV.

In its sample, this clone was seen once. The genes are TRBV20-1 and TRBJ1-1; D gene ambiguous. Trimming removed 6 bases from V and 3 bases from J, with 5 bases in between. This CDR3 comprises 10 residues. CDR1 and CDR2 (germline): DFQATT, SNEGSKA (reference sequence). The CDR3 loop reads CSALDTEAFF. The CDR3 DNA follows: TGCAGTGCCCTAGACACTGAAGCTTTCTTT.

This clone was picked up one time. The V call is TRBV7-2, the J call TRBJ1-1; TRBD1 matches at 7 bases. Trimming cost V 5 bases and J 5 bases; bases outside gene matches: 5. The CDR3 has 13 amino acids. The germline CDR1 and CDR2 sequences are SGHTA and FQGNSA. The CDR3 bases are TGTGCCAGCAGCGTCGACAGGGTGACTGAAGCTTTCTTT. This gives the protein CASSVDRVTEAFF. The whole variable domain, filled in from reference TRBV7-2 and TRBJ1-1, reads GAGVSQSPSNKVTEKGKDVELRCDPISGHTALYWYRQSLGQGLEFLIYFQGNSAPDKSGLPSDRFSAERTGGSVSTLTIQRTQQEDSAVYLCASSVDRVTEAFFGQGTRLTVV.

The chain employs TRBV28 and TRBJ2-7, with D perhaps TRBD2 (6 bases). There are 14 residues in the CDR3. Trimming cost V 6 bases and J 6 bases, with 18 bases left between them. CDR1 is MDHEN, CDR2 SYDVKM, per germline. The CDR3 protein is CASSRSGFEGEQYF. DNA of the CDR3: TGTGCCAGCAGCCGTAGCGGCTTTGAAGGCGAGCAGTACTTC. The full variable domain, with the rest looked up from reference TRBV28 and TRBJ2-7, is DVKVTQSSRYLVKRTGEKVFLECVQDMDHENMFWYRQDPGLGLRLIYFSYDVKMKEKGDIPEGYSVSREKKERFSLILESASTNQTSMYLCASSRSGFEGEQYFGPGTRLTVT.

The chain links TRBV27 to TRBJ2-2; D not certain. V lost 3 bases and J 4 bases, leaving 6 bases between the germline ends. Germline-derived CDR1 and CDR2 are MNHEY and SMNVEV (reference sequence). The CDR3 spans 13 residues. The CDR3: CASSLTVTGELFF. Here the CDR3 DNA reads TGTGCCAGCAGTTTGACGGTCACCGGGGAGCTGTTTTTT.